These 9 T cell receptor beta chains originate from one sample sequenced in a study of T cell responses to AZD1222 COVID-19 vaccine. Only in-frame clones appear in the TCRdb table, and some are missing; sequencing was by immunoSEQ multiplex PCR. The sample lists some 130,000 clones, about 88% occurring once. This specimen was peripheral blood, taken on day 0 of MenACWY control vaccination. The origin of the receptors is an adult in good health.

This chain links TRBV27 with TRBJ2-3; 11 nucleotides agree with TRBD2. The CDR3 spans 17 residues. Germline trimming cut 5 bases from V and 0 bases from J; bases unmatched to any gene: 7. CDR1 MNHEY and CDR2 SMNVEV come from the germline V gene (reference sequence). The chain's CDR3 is CASSPRLAGTSTDTQYF. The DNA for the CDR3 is TGTGCCAGCAGTCCCCGACTAGCGGGAACTAGCACAGATACGCAGTATTTT.

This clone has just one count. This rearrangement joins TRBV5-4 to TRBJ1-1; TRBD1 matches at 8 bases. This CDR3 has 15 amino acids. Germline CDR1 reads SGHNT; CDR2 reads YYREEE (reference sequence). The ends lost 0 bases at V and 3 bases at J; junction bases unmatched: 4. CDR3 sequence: CASSLGTGFYTEAFF. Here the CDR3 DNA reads TGTGCCAGCAGCTTGGGGACAGGGTTTTACACTGAAGCTTTCTTT.

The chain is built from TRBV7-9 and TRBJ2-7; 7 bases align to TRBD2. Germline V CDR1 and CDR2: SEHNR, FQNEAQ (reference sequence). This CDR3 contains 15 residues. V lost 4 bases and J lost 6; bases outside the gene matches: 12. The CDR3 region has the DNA TGTGCCAGCAGCTCGGCCGCGGCGGGAGAATCCGAGCAGTACTTC. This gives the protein CASSSAAAGESEQYF.

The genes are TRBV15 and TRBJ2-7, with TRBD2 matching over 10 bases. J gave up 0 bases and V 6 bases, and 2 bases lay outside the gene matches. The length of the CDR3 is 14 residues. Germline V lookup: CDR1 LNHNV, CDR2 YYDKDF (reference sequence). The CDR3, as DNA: TGTGCCACCAGTAGCGGGAGGCCCTCCTACGAGCAGTACTTC. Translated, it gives CATSSGRPSYEQYF.

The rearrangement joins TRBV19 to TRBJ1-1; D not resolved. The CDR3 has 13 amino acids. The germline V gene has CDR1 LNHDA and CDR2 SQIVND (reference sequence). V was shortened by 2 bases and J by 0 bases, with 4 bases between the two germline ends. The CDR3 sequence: CASSIQMNTEAFF. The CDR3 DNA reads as TGTGCCAGTAGTATACAGATGAACACTGAAGCTTTCTTT.

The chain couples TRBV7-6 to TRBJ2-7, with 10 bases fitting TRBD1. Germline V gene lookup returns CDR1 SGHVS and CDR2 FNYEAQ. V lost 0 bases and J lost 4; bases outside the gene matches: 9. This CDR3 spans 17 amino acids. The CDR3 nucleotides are TGTGCCAGCAGCTTAGCGGGGGGACAGGGGTTCCCATACGAGCAGTACTTC. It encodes CASSLAGGQGFPYEQYF.

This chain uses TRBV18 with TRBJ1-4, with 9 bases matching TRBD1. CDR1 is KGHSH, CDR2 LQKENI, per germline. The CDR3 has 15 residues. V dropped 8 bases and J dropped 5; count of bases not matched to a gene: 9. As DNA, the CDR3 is TGTGCCAGCCGAGGACAGGGGACGGGAAATGAAAAACTGTTTTTT. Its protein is CASRGQGTGNEKLFF.

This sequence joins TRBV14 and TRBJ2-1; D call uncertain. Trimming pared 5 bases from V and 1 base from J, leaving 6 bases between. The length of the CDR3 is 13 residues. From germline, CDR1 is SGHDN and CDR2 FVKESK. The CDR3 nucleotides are TGTGCCAGCAGCGAATATTCCTACAATGAGCAGTTCTTC. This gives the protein CASSEYSYNEQFF.

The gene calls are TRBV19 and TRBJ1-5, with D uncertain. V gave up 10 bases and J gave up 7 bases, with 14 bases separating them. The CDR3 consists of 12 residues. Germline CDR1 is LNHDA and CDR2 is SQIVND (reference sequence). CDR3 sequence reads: CATKEGGQPQHF. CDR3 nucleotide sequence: TGTGCCACAAAGGAGGGAGGCCAGCCCCAGCATTTT.